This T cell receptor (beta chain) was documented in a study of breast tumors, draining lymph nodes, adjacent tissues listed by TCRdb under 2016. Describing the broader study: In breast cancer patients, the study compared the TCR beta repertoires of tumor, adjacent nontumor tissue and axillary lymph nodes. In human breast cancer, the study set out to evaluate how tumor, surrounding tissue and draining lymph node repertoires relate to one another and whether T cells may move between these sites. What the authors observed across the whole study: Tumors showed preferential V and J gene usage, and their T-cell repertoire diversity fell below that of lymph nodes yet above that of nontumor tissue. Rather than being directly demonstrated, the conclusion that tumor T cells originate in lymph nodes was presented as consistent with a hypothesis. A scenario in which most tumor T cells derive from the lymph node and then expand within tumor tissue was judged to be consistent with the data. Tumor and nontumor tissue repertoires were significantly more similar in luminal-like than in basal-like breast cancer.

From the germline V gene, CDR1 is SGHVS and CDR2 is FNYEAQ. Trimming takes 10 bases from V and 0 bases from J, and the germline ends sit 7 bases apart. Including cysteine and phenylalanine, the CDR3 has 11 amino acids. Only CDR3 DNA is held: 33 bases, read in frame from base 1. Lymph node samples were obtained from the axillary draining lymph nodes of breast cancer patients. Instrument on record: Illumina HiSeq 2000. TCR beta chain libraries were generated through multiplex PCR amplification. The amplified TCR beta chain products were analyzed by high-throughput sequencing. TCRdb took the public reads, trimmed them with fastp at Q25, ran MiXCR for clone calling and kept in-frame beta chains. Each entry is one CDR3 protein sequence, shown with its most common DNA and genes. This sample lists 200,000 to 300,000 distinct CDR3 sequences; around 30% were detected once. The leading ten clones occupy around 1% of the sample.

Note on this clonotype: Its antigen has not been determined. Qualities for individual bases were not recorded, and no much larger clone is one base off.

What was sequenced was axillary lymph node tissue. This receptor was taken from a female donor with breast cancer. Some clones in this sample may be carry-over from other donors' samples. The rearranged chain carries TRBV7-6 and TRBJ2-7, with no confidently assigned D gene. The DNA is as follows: TGTGCCATACGCAGCTCCTACGAGCAGTACTTC. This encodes CAIRSSYEQYF.